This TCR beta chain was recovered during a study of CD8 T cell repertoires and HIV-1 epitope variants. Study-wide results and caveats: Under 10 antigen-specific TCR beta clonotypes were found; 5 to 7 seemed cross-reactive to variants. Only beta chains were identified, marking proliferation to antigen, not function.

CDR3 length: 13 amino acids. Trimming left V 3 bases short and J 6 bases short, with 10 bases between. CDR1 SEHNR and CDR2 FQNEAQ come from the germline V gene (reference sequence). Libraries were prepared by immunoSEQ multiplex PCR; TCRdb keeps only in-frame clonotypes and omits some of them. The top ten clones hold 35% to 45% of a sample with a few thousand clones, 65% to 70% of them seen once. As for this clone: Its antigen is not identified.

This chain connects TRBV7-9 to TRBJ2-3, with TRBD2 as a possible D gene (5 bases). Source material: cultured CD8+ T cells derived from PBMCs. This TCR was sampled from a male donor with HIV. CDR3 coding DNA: TGTGCCAGCAGCTTTGCTGGGAGCGATACGCAGTATTTT. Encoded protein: CASSFAGSDTQYF.